The 6 T cell receptor beta chains listed next were all sequenced from one sample in a study of blood T cell repertoires in COVID-19. Using immunoSEQ multiplex PCR, the repertoire was profiled, and TCRdb retains in-frame clones only, with some absent. The data contain a few hundred thousand clones, 90% of them singletons. Sequenced material: PBMCs or T cells enriched from blood (not recorded which). The receptors were sampled from a woman between 18 and 29 years old with acute COVID-19.

This clone was counted a single time. The V and J genes are TRBV5-1 and TRBJ2-1, with D perhaps matching TRBD2 (8 bases). Germline values: CDR1 SGHRS, CDR2 YFSETQ. With 0 bases removed from V and 6 bases from J, the gap between germline ends came to 16 bases. This CDR3 has 16 amino acids. CDR3 sequence (DNA): TGCGCCAGCAGCTTGGAGGGGGCGGGAGGAGGCAATGAGCAGTTCTTC. It translates to CASSLEGAGGGNEQFF.

CDR3 in DNA: TGTGCCAGCAGCACCGGGACAGGGTGGACTGAAGCTTTCTTT. This encodes CASSTGTGWTEAFF. The chain carries TRBV28 and TRBJ1-1; 9 nucleotides agree with TRBD1. CDR1 and CDR2 (germline): MDHEN, SYDVKM. The length of the CDR3 is 14 residues. The V gene end was trimmed by 6 bases and the J gene end by 5 bases; junction bases not matched to a gene: 7.

V and J are TRBV28 and TRBJ1-5; D is undetermined. V shed 4 bases and J shed 4 bases, with 8 bases lying between them. This CDR3 comprises 13 residues. Germline CDR1 is MDHEN and CDR2 is SYDVKM. CDR3 sequence reads: CASSSGLNQPQHF. Written as DNA, the CDR3 is TGTGCCAGCAGTTCAGGACTTAATCAGCCCCAGCATTTT. Filled out from reference TRBV28 and TRBJ1-5, the complete variable domain reads DVKVTQSSRYLVKRTGEKVFLECVQDMDHENMFWYRQDPGLGLRLIYFSYDVKMKEKGDIPEGYSVSREKKERFSLILESASTNQTSMYLCASSSGLNQPQHFGDGTRLSIL.

This clone was recorded at least ten times. A junction end diverges from the germline sequence, so it may reflect a read error. J is TRBJ2-7 and V is TRBV27; 9 bases match TRBD2. The length of the CDR3 is 12 residues. The germline CDR1 and CDR2 sequences are MNHEY and SMNVEV (reference sequence). The CDR3 DNA reads as TGTGCCAGCAGTCAAGTTGGCGGGAGGGTTTCCTTC. It specifies CASSQVGGRVSF.

This chain connects TRBV2 to TRBJ1-5; D gene ambiguous. The CDR3 contains 15 residues. Trimming cost V 3 bases and J 2 bases, with 11 bases left between them. The germline V gene encodes CDR1 SNHLY and CDR2 FYNNEI. The CDR3 nucleotides read TGTGCCAGCAGTGATGCCCCGGGAGGCAATCAGCCCCAGCATTTT. This translates into CASSDAPGGNQPQHF.

This sequence joins TRBV24-1 and TRBJ2-3; 7 nucleotides match TRBD2. CDR1 is KGHDR and CDR2 is SFDVKD in the germline V gene. The junction had 16 bases not matched to a gene; V was cut back by 1 base and J by 4 bases. This CDR3 is built from 19 residues. CDR3 DNA sequence: TGTGCCACCAGTGATTTTCCTAGGGCGGCGGGAGTTAGCCCAGATACGCAGTATTTT. Translating it yields CATSDFPRAAGVSPDTQYF.